In this sample, the clone carrying this T cell receptor (beta chain) turned up many times. The V gene lost 3 bases and the J gene lost 5 bases, with 13 bases spanning the gap. The CDR3 contains 14 residues. This entry comes from a study of T-cell reconstitution after alpha-beta-depleted transplantation in children. A library of TCRbeta sequences, prepared with unique molecular identifiers, was generated. TCRdb reanalysed the PCR reads using MiXCR and keeps one entry per CDR3 protein. The sample includes about 230,000 distinct CDR3 sequences, approximately 11% seen only once; the top ten take roughly 28%.

V usage is TRBV12-3 or TRBV12-4 and J usage is TRBJ1-1; D perhaps matches TRBD1 (5 bases). The sequence came from a child under three years old with acute myeloid leukemia, due to receive a stem cell transplant. The input for sequencing was PBMCs, taken before TCRalphabeta/CD19-depleted stem cell transplant. CDR3 nucleotide sequence: TGTGCCAGCAGTTTGGGGGGTGGAAGAACTGAAGCTTTCTTT. It yields the protein CASSLGGGRTEAFF.